The 23 T cell receptor beta chains below come from one sample, sequenced in a study of blood T cell repertoires in COVID-19. Method: immunoSEQ multiplex PCR; TCRdb's copy keeps in-frame clones and lacks some. The sample has some 220,000 clones; around 83% are singletons. Material: peripheral blood. These receptor sequences come from a woman aged 70-85 years with COVID-19, enrolled during active disease.

V usage is TRBV5-4 and J usage is TRBJ1-4; D is unresolved. This CDR3 region has 15 residues. V lost 7 bases, J lost 8 bases, and 21 bases lay in between. The germline CDR1 and CDR2 sequences are SGHNT and YYREEE (reference sequence). CDR3 coding DNA: TGTGCCAGCTCCTCCCGCCTGGGCGGGGTAGAAAAACTGTTTTTT. Its translation: CASSSRLGGVEKLFF. The full variable domain, its missing parts supplied by reference TRBV5-4 and TRBJ1-4, is ETGVTQSPTHLIKTRGQQVTLRCSSQSGHNTVSWYQQALGQGPQFIFQYYREEENGRGNFPPRFSGLQFPNYSSELNVNALELDDSALYLCASSSRLGGVEKLFFGSGTQLSVL.

This sequence joins TRBV11-2 and TRBJ2-3; TRBD1 is a possible D gene (6 bases). Trimming took 5 bases from V and 15 from J, leaving 15 bases between them. The CDR3 runs 11 residues. Germline V gives CDR1 SGHAT, CDR2 FQNNGV. The CDR3: CASSRTATSYF. The CDR3 DNA reads TGTGCCAGCAGCCGGACAGCGACATCATATTTT.

The V gene is TRBV7-9, the J gene TRBJ1-1; tentatively, D is TRBD1 (6 bases). CDR3 length equals 11 residues. Germline V CDR1 and CDR2: SEHNR, FQNEAQ (reference sequence). V was cut by 10 bases and J by 9 bases, with 15 bases left in between. The CDR3 loop reads CATIGQTQAFF. CDR3 DNA sequence: TGTGCCACCATTGGACAGACCCAAGCTTTCTTT.

V usage is TRBV19 and J usage is TRBJ2-3, with 8 bases fitting TRBD2. The CDR3 sequence is 20 residues long. Per germline, CDR1 LNHDA and CDR2 SQIVND (reference sequence). The trim removed 7 bases at V and 2 bases at J, leaving 23 bases unmatched. The CDR3 DNA follows: TGTGCCAGTAAGGGGCGGGGGGACCGACTAGCCGGGTCCCTCACAGATACGCAGTATTTT. Its protein product is CASKGRGDRLAGSLTDTQYF.

CDR3 coding DNA: TGTGCCAGCAGTCCAGGCGGGGGTCTAGGCTACACCTTC. It yields the protein CASSPGGGLGYTF. The chain couples TRBV6-1 to TRBJ1-2, with D maybe TRBD1 (5 bases). The V end was cut by 5 bases, the J end by 8 bases, with 15 bases between. This CDR3 region has 13 residues. Germline V CDR1 and CDR2: MNHNS, SASEGT.

The J gene is TRBJ2-3, the V gene TRBV7-6, with D unclear. Trimming stripped 5 bases from V and 4 bases from J, with 13 bases between. CDR3 size: 14 residues. Looked up from germline, CDR1 is SGHVS and CDR2 is FNYEAQ. The CDR3 DNA is TGTGCCAGCAGCCAACCCGATACGGCAGATACGCAGTATTTT. Amino acids: CASSQPDTADTQYF.

The table lists this clone with a few counts. The chain carries TRBV6-5 and TRBJ1-1; D might be TRBD1 (5 bases). CDR3 size: 14 residues. Trimming took off 7 bases at V and 1 base at J, with 13 bases between the two ends. The V gene's germline CDR1 is MNHEY and CDR2 SVGAGI. The CDR3 coding sequence is TGTGCCAGCAACAAGGGAAGGGGGAACACTGAAGCTTTCTTT. Its protein is CASNKGRGNTEAFF.

The chain combines TRBV15 with TRBJ2-1; TRBD1 matches at 9 bases. Losses at the gene ends were 5 bases for V and 6 bases for J; bases not matched to a gene: 11. This CDR3 spans 16 amino acids. Germline CDR1 LNHNV, CDR2 YYDKDF (reference sequence). The CDR3 protein is CATSGMRDRVVNEQFF. The CDR3 DNA follows: TGTGCCACCAGCGGGATGCGGGACAGGGTCGTCAATGAGCAGTTCTTC.

This clone has only one observation. The V call is TRBV19, the J call TRBJ1-3; 7 positions agree with TRBD1. The CDR3 has 18 amino acids. With 0 bases clipped from V and 0 bases from J, the junction kept 8 bases outside the gene matches. CDR1 is LNHDA and CDR2 is SQIVND in the germline V gene (reference sequence). CDR3 sequence (DNA): TGTGCCAGTAGTATAGATCCGGGGACAGCAGCCTCTGGAAACACCATATATTTT. Translating gives CASSIDPGTAASGNTIYF.

V usage is TRBV29-1 and J usage is TRBJ1-1; tentative D call: TRBD1 (5 bases). V was cut by 2 bases and J by 3 bases, with 7 bases left in between. This CDR3 contains 12 residues. CDR1 and CDR2 (germline): SQVTM, ANQGSEA. The CDR3 sequence is CSVEQGDTEAFF. The CDR3 DNA follows: TGCAGCGTTGAACAGGGTGACACTGAAGCTTTCTTT.

V usage is TRBV5-5 and J usage is TRBJ1-2, with D maybe TRBD1 (5 bases). The CDR3 loop spans 16 amino acids. V was shortened by 7 bases and J by 0 bases, with 19 bases between the two germline ends. Germline CDR1 SGHKS, CDR2 YYEKEE (reference sequence). The CDR3, as DNA: TGTGCCAGCGCCCCCGTGCCAGGGCCCGCTAACTATGGCTACACCTTC. Amino acids: CASAPVPGPANYGYTF.

The chain has TRBV4-2 and TRBJ2-5, with D maybe TRBD2 (5 bases). The V end lost 0 bases, the J end lost 5 bases, and 25 bases lay between the germline ends. This CDR3 has 19 residues. CDR1 LGHNA and CDR2 YNFKEQ come from the germline V gene. CDR3 loop: CASSQDVGLAGRPGETQYF. Here the CDR3 DNA reads TGTGCCAGCAGCCAAGATGTAGGGCTAGCTGGAAGGCCGGGGGAGACCCAGTACTTC.

This clone occurred a few times. The chain is built from TRBV11-2 and TRBJ2-3; a weak D match, TRBD2 (6 bases). The CDR3 covers 17 residues. The V end was cut by 5 bases, the J end by 0 bases, with 18 bases between. From germline, CDR1 is SGHAT and CDR2 FQNNGV. CDR3 sequence: CASSGRRVSGSTDTQYF. The CDR3 region has the DNA TGTGCCAGCAGCGGACGAAGAGTTAGCGGTAGCACAGATACGCAGTATTTT.

This chain joins TRBV2 and TRBJ2-7, with 7 bases fitting TRBD2. The germline V gene has CDR1 SNHLY and CDR2 FYNNEI. This CDR3 contains 13 residues. V dropped 4 bases and J dropped 6; count of bases not matched to a gene: 6. DNA of the CDR3: TGTGCCAGCAGTGTTGGACTAGTCGGCGAGCAGTACTTC. It yields the protein CASSVGLVGEQYF.

This chain joins TRBV28 and TRBJ2-7; 9 nucleotides line up with TRBD2. In germline, CDR1 is MDHEN, CDR2 SYDVKM. The ends lost 3 bases at V and 6 bases at J; junction bases unmatched: 6. The CDR3 runs to 14 residues. As DNA, the CDR3 is TGTGCCAGCAGTTTGCATCTAGCGGGATCCGAGCAGTACTTC. Its protein product is CASSLHLAGSEQYF.

V is TRBV10-1 and J is TRBJ2-3; 12 bases agree with TRBD2. Germline values: CDR1 WNHNN, CDR2 SYGVQD (reference sequence). This CDR3 contains 17 residues. After removal of 2 bases from V and 5 bases from J, the junction contained 8 bases not matched to a gene. CDR3 sequence: CASSELSTSGSRDTQYF. The CDR3 bases are TGCGCCAGCAGTGAGCTTTCGACTAGCGGGAGTAGAGATACGCAGTATTTT.

V and J are TRBV9 and TRBJ2-1, with 8 bases matching TRBD2. CDR1 is SGDLS, CDR2 YYNGEE, per germline. CDR3 length equals 14 residues. V trimming: 2 bases; J trimming: 3 bases; junction bases outside the gene matches: 1. In nucleotides, the CDR3 is TGTGCCAGCAGCGTGGGACTAGTCTACAATGAGCAGTTCTTC. Its translation: CASSVGLVYNEQFF.

The rearrangement uses TRBV18 and TRBJ2-1, with 8 bases fitting TRBD1. V lost 3 bases to trimming and J lost 15 bases; unmatched junction nucleotides: 4. Germline loops: CDR1 KGHSH, CDR2 LQKENI. This CDR3 is 11 amino acids long. The CDR3, as DNA: TGTGCCAGCTCACCGGACAGGGACCCGTTCTTC. It encodes CASSPDRDPFF.

The chain combines TRBV28 with TRBJ2-7, with 7 nucleotides matching TRBD2. This CDR3 contains 15 residues. The germline gives CDR1 MDHEN, CDR2 SYDVKM. V dropped 3 bases and J dropped 4; count of bases not matched to a gene: 9. In nucleotides, the CDR3 is TGTGCCAGCAGTTTCACCAAGGCGGGAGCGTACGAGCAGTACTTC. This gives the protein CASSFTKAGAYEQYF.

The rearrangement links TRBV6-5 to TRBJ1-1; D ambiguous. Germline loops: CDR1 MNHEY, CDR2 SVGAGI. Trimming removed 0 bases from V and 0 bases from J, with 8 bases in between. The length of the CDR3 is 15 residues. Here the CDR3 reads CASSYSWTMNTEAFF. As DNA, the CDR3 is TGTGCCAGCAGTTACTCGTGGACTATGAACACTGAAGCTTTCTTT.

The chain has TRBV5-5 and TRBJ1-4; 8 nucleotides agree with TRBD1. The CDR3 is 15 residues long. CDR1 is SGHKS and CDR2 is YYEKEE in the germline V gene (reference sequence). The junction had 9 bases not matched to a gene; V was cut back by 7 bases and J by 4 bases. In nucleotides, the CDR3 is TGTGCCAGCGTACGACAGGGGCAGGGTAATGAAAAACTGTTTTTT. This encodes CASVRQGQGNEKLFF.

The V call is TRBV7-8, the J call TRBJ2-1; 7 positions match TRBD2. CDR3 length equals 18 residues. With 5 bases clipped from V and 4 bases from J, the junction kept 17 bases outside the gene matches. Looked up from germline, CDR1 is SGHVS and CDR2 is FQNEAQ. CDR3 sequence: CASSRRLAGGSQYNEQFF. Written as DNA, the CDR3 is TGTGCCAGCAGCCGGAGACTGGCGGGCGGGAGTCAATACAATGAGCAGTTCTTC.

The genes are TRBV6-5 and TRBJ1-1; TRBD1 matches at 10 bases. The CDR3 totals 14 residues. Trimming at V came to 5 bases and at J to 5 bases, leaving 5 bases not matched to a gene. In germline, CDR1 is MNHEY, CDR2 SVGAGI. As DNA, the CDR3 is TGTGCCAGCAGTCAACAGGGACAGGGGACTGAAGCTTTCTTT. It codes for CASSQQGQGTEAFF.